This T cell receptor (beta chain) is from a study of blood T cell repertoires in COVID-19. Overall study: Italy, Spain and the United States were the sources of the convalescent and acute COVID-19 samples. Sources were T cells, B-cell-depleted T cells, or PBMCs; the material itself was cDNA or gDNA.

The CDR3 covers 14 residues. Trimming left V 4 bases short and J 2 bases short, with 12 bases between. Per germline, CDR1 SGDLS and CDR2 YYNGEE. In the study's own analysis: The authors estimated nucleated cell counts from reference gene primer amplification. Produced via immunoSEQ multiplex PCR; TCRdb's table is partial and in-frame only. D and trimming come from the DNA, and the V and J calls and clone size come from that table. The data hold around 340,000 clones, with around four fifths observed a single time. The sequence came from a man under 40 with active or convalescent COVID-19. The chain employs TRBV9 and TRBJ1-2; D gene unclear. Material: peripheral blood. CDR3 coding DNA: TGTGCCAGCAGCCTGAGACCGGGGAACTATGGCTACACCTTC. Translating it yields CASSLRPGNYGYTF.